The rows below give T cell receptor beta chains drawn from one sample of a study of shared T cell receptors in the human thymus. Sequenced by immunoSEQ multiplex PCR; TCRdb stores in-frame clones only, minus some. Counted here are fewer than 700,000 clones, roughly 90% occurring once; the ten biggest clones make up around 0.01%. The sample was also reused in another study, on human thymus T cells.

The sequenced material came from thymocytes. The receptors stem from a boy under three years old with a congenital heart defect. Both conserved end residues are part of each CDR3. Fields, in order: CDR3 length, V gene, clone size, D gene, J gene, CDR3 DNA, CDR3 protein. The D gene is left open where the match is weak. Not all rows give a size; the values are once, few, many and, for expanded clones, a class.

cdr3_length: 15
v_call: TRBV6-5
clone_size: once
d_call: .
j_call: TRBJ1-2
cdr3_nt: TGTGCCAGCAGTTACGGGGGCGCCCCCGTCAGTGGCTACACCTTC
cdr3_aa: CASSYGGAPVSGYTF

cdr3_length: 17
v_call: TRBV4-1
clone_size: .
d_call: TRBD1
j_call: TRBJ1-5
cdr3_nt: TGCGCCAGCAGCCAAGGGACAGGTTCCGGGGTCGGGCAGCCCCAGCATTTT
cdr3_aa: CASSQGTGSGVGQPQHF

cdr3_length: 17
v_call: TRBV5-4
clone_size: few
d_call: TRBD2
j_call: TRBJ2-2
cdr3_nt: TGTGCCAGCAGCTTTGGACCTAGCGGGAGGAACACCGGGGAGCTGTTTTTT
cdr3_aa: CASSFGPSGRNTGELFF

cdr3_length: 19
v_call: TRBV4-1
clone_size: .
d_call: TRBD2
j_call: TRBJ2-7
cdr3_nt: TGCGCCAGCAGCCAAGCGGTAGGAAGTAGCGGGAGCCCCTCCTACGAGCAGTACTTC
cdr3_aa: CASSQAVGSSGSPSYEQYF

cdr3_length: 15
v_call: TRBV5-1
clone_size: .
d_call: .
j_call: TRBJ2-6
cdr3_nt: TGCGCCAGCAGCCTGGAACTATCTGGGGCCAACGTCCTGACTTTC
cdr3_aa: CASSLELSGANVLTF

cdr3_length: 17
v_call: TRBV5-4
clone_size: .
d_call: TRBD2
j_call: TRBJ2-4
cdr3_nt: TGTGCCAGCAGCCCCAACGGGCGGGGGGATACCAAAAACATTCAGTACTTC
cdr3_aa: CASSPNGRGDTKNIQYF

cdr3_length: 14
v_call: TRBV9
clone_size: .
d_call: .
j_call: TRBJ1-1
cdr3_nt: TGTGCCAGCAGCGTAGCGGGTTTGAACACTGAAGCTTTCTTT
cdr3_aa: CASSVAGLNTEAFF

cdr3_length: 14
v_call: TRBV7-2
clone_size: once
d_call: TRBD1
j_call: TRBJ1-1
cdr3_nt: TGTGCCAGCAGCACGCAGGGGGGAGACACTGAAGCTTTCTTT
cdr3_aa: CASSTQGGDTEAFF

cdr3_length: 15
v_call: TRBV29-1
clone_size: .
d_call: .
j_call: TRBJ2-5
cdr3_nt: TGCAGCGCCGGGGACAAGAGGGTCGACCAAGAGACCCAGTACTTC
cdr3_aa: CSAGDKRVDQETQYF

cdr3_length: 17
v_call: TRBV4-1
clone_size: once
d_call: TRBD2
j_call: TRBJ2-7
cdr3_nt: TGCGCCAGCAGCCAAGACCGCGGGAGAGGCCCTTCCTACGAGCAGTACTTC
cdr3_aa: CASSQDRGRGPSYEQYF

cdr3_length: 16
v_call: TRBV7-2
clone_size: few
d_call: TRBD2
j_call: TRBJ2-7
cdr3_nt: TGTGCCAGCAGCTTAGCGTTGGCTAGCGGGATCTACGAGCAGTACTTC
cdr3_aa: CASSLALASGIYEQYF

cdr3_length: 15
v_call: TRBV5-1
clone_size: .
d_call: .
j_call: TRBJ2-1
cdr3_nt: TGCGCCAGCGGACTTACAGTGTACTCCTACAATGAGCAGTTCTTC
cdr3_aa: CASGLTVYSYNEQFF

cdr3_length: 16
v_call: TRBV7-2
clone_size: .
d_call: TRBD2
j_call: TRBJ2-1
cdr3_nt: TGTGCCAGCAGCTTAGTGAGTAGCGGGAGGAGCAATGAGCAGTTCTTC
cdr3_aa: CASSLVSSGRSNEQFF

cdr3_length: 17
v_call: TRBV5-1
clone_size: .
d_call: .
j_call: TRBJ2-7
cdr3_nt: TGCGCCAGCAGCTTGGAGGGTGACAGGTCCCGGTGGTACGAGCAGTACTTC
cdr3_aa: CASSLEGDRSRWYEQYF

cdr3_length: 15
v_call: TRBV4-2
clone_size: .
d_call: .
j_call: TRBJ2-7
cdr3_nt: TGTGCCAGCAGCCCAGTAAGGACTGAGGGCAACGAGCAGTACTTC
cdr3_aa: CASSPVRTEGNEQYF

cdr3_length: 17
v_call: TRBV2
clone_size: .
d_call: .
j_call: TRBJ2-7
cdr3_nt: TGTGCCAGCAGTGACCGAGTCCCTAGCGAAATGGTCGACGAGCAGTACTTC
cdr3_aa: CASSDRVPSEMVDEQYF

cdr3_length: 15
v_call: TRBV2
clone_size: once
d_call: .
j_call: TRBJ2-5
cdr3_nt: TGTGCCACCGGGACTTACCTCGATGGGCGGGAGACCCAGTACTTC
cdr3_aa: CATGTYLDGRETQYF

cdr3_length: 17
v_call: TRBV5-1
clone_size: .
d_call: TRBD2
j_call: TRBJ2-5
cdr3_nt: TGCGCCAGCAGCTTGGGTTCTAGCGGGAGGGACCTGAGGACCCAGTACTTC
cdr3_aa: CASSLGSSGRDLRTQYF

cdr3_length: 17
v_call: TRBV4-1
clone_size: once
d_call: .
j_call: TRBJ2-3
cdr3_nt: TGCGCCAGCAGCCACGCAGCCTCCCGCGAGGGAACAGATACGCAGTATTTT
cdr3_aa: CASSHAASREGTDTQYF

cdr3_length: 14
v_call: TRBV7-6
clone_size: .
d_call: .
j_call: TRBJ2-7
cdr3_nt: TGTGCCAGCAGCCGCAGCGGGCCCTCCTACGAGCAGTACTTC
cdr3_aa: CASSRSGPSYEQYF

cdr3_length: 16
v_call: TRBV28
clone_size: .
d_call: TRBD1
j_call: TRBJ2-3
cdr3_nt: TGTGCCAGCAGTTTCGCGACAGGGGGATGGGCAGATACGCAGTATTTT
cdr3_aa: CASSFATGGWADTQYF

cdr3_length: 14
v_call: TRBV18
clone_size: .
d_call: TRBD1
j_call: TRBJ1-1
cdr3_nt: TGTGCCAGCTCAGCCGGGACAGATAACACTGAAGCTTTCTTT
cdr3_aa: CASSAGTDNTEAFF

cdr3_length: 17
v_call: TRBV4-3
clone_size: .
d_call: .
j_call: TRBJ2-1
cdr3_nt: TGCGCCAGCAGCCAAGGGGAGGAGACAGGGTCCTACAATGAGCAGTTCTTC
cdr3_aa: CASSQGEETGSYNEQFF

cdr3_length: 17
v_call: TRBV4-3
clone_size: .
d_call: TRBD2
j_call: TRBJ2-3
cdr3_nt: TGCGCCAGCAGCCAAGAGATACGGGGAGGGGGCACAGATACGCAGTATTTT
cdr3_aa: CASSQEIRGGGTDTQYF

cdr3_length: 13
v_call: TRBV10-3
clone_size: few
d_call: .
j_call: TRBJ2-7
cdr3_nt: TGTGCCATCAGTGAGCCGGACATCGGCGAGCAGTACTTC
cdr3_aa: CAISEPDIGEQYF

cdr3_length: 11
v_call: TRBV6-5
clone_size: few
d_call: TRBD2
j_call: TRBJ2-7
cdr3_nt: TGTGCCTCTGGGGGGGGGTACGAGCAGTACTTC
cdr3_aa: CASGGGYEQYF

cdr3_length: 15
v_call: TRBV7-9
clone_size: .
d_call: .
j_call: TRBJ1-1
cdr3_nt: TGTGCCAGCAGCTTAGGTGCAGGTCCGGACACTGAAGCTTTCTTT
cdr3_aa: CASSLGAGPDTEAFF

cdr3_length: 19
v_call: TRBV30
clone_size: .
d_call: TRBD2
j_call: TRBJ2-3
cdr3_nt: TGTGCCTGGGGTCCCCCCGTAACTAGCGGGACCTTGTTTTGGGATACGCAGTATTTT
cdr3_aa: CAWGPPVTSGTLFWDTQYF

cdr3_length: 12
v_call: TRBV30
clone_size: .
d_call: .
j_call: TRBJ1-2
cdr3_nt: TGTGCCTGGGGGGGGGCGCTTTATGGCTACACCTTC
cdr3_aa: CAWGGALYGYTF

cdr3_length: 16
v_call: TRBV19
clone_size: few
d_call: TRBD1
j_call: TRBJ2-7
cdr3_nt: TGTGCCAGTAGTCCCGTCCGACAGGGGGCGACCTACGAGCAGTACTTC
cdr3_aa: CASSPVRQGATYEQYF

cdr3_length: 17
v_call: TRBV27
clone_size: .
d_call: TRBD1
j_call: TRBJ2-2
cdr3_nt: TGTGCCAGCAGACCACTGAGCAGGGGGTTGGACACCGGGGAGCTGTTTTTT
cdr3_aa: CASRPLSRGLDTGELFF

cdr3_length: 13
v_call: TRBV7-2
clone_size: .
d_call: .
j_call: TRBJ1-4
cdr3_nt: TGTGCCAGTACAGGCACGATTAATGAAAAACTGTTTTTT
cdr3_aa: CASTGTINEKLFF

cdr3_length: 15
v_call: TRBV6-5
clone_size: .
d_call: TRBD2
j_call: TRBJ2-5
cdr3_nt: TGTGCCAGCAGTTACACCGCGGGAGCGGAGGAGACCCAGTACTTC
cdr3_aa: CASSYTAGAEETQYF

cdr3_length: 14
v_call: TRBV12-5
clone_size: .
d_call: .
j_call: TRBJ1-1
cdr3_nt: TGTGCTAGTGGTTTCGAGGGGGTGAGGACTGAAGCTTTCTTT
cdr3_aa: CASGFEGVRTEAFF

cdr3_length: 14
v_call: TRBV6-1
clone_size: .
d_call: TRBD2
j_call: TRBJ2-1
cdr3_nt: TGTGCCATTGTGGCTAGCGGGATTCACAATGAGCAGTTCTTC
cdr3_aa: CAIVASGIHNEQFF

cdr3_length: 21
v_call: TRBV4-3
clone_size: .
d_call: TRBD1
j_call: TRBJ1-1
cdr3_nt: TGCGCCAGCAGCCAAGACCCAAACCACCCGGGACAGGGATGGTTGAACACTGAAGCTTTCTTT
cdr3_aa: CASSQDPNHPGQGWLNTEAFF

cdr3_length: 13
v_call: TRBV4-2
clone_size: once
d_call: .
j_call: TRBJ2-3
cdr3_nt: TGTGCCAGCAAAGGACAGAAGACAGATACGCAGTATTTT
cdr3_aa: CASKGQKTDTQYF

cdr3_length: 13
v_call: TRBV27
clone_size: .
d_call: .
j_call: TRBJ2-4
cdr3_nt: TGTGCCAGCAGTGTGGGGGGCAAAAACATTCAGTACTTC
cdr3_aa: CASSVGGKNIQYF

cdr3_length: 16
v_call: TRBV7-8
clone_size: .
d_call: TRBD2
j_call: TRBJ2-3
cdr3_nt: TGTGCCAGCAGGCGGACTAGCGGGAGGGAGACAGATACGCAGTATTTT
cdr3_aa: CASRRTSGRETDTQYF

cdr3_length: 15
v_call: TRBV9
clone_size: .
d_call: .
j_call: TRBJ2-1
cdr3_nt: TGTGCCAGCAGCGTAGGTGGAGGCAGGGGCAATGAGCAGTTCTTC
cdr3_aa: CASSVGGGRGNEQFF

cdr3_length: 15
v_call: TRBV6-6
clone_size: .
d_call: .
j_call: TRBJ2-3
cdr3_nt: TGTGCCAGCAGTTCCTTGAGCTTCCGCACAGATACGCAGTATTTT
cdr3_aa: CASSSLSFRTDTQYF

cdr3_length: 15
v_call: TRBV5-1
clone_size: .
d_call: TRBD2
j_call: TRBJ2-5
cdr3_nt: TGCGCCAGCAGCTCCGGGAGGGCCGGGCAAGAGACCCAGTACTTC
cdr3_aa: CASSSGRAGQETQYF

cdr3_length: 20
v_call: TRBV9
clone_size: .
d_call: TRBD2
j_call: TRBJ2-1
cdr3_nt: TGTGCCAGCAGCGCCGACCCCGGGACTAGCGGGAGGGTCCCCTACAATGAGCAGTTCTTC
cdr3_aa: CASSADPGTSGRVPYNEQFF

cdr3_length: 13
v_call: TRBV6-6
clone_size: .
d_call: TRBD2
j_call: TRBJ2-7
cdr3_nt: TGTGCCAGCAAAGAGCGGGAGTCCTACGAGCAGTACTTC
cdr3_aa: CASKERESYEQYF

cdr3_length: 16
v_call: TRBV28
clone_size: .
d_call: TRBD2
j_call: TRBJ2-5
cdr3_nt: TGTGCCAGCAGGCACGCTACTAGCGGGAGTAGCCAGACCCAGTACTTC
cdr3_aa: CASRHATSGSSQTQYF

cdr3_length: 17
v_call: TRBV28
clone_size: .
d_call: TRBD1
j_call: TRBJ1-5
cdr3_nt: TGTGCCAGCAGTTTAAAAGTGCGGGACAGGGGTGATCAGCCCCAGCATTTT
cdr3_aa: CASSLKVRDRGDQPQHF

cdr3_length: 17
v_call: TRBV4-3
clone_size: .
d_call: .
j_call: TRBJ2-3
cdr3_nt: TGCGCCAGCAGCCAATTCTCCGGGACTCCACGGACAGATACGCAGTATTTT
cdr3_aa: CASSQFSGTPRTDTQYF

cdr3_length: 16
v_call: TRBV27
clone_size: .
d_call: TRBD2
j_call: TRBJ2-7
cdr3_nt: TGTGCCAGCAGTCCGGAGGGGACTAGCGGTTCCTACGAGCAGTACTTC
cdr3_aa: CASSPEGTSGSYEQYF

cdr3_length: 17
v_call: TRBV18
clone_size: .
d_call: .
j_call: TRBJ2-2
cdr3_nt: TGTGCCAGCTCACCTCAGAGGCTCACCGGGGGCACCGGGGAGCTGTTTTTT
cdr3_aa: CASSPQRLTGGTGELFF

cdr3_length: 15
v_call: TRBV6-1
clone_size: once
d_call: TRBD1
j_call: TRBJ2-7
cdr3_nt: TGTGCCAGCAGTGCCCCCCGGGACAGGACCTACGAGCAGTACTTC
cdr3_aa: CASSAPRDRTYEQYF

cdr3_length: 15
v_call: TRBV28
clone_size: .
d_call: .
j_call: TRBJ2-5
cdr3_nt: TGTGCCAGCAGTCCCTCCCGGGATAACCAAGAGACCCAGTACTTC
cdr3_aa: CASSPSRDNQETQYF

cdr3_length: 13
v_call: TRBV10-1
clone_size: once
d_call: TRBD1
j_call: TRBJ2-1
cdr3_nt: TGCGCCAGCAGTGGGACAGGGAGCCATGAGCAGTTCTTC
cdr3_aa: CASSGTGSHEQFF

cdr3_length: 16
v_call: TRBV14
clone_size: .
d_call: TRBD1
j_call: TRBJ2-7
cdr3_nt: TGTGCCAGCAGCCAAGGACGAGGGGACAGACCCTACGAGCAGTACTTC
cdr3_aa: CASSQGRGDRPYEQYF

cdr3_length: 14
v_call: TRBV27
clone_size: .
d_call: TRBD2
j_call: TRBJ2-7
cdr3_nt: TGTGCCAGCAGTTTAACTAGCGGACACTACGAGCAGTACTTC
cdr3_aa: CASSLTSGHYEQYF

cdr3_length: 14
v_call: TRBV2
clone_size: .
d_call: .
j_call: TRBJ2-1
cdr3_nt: TGTGCCAGCAGTGCAGTAGCGGCGACCCGAGAGCAGTTCTTC
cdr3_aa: CASSAVAATREQFF

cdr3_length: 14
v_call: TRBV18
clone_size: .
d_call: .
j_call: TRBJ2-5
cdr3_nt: TGTGCCAGCTCAGCCACTAGGCACCAAGAGACCCAGTACTTC
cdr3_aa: CASSATRHQETQYF

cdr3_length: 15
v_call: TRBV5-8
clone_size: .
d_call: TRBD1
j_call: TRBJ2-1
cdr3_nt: TGTGCCAGCAGCCCCAGGACAGGGGGCAGCGATGAGCAGTTCTTC
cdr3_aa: CASSPRTGGSDEQFF

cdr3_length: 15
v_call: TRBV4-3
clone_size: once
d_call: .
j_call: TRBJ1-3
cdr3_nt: TGCGCCAGCAGCCTGATATACTACTCTGGAAACACCATATATTTT
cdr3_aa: CASSLIYYSGNTIYF

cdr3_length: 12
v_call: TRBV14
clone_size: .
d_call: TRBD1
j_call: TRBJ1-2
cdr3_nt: TGTGCCAGCGATCGGACAGGGTATGGCTACACCTTC
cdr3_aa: CASDRTGYGYTF